These 27 T cell receptor beta chains were sequenced from one sample in a study of T-cell reconstitution after alpha-beta-depleted transplantation in children. Unique molecular identifiers featured in how the TCRbeta library was prepared. TCRdb reprocessed the PCR reads with MiXCR, giving one entry per CDR3 protein. Of about 1,000,000 distinct CDR3 sequences listed, 25% to 35% are singletons. The sequencing used PBMCs, mostly from graft donor cells, collected 360 days after TCRalphabeta/CD19-depleted stem cell transplant. These receptors came from a boy under three years old who had a stem cell transplant for SCID, so the T cells may come from the graft donor.

The chain employs TRBV3-1 and TRBJ1-6; tentatively, D is TRBD1 (6 bases). CDR3 size: 13 residues. From germline, CDR1 is LGHDT and CDR2 YNNKEL (reference sequence). Deletions cut 4 bases from V and 8 bases from J, with 9 bases between. Here the CDR3 reads CASSPRTDSPLHF. CDR3 DNA sequence: TGTGCCAGCAGCCCTCGGACAGATTCACCCCTCCACTTT.

This sequence joins TRBV5-1 and TRBJ2-7; D is ambiguous. Looked up from germline, CDR1 is SGHRS and CDR2 is YFSETQ. This CDR3 has 14 amino acids. Trimming removed 1 base at V and 0 bases at J, with 8 bases between. The DNA of the CDR3 is TGCGCCAGCAGCTTGCGGCCCTCCTCCTACGAGCAGTACTTC. Residues: CASSLRPSSYEQYF.

In DNA, the CDR3 is TGCAGCGTTGACGGTGATACGCAGTATTTT. Encoded protein: CSVDGDTQYF. The chain has TRBV29-1 and TRBJ2-3; the D is unclear. Trimming removed 3 bases from V and 6 bases from J, with 4 bases in between. Germline values: CDR1 SQVTM, CDR2 ANQGSEA. The CDR3 is made up of 10 amino acids.

This clonotype was seen a handful of times. The genes are TRBV20-1 and TRBJ2-5; the D gene could be TRBD1 or TRBD2 (5 bases each). V shed 3 bases and J shed 4 bases, with 9 bases lying between them. This CDR3 is 12 amino acids long. The germline V gene encodes CDR1 DFQATT and CDR2 SNEGSKA (reference sequence). This CDR3 is CSASLGVETQYF. DNA of the CDR3: TGCAGTGCTAGTTTGGGGGTAGAGACCCAGTACTTC.

This clonotype has only a few counts. As DNA, the CDR3 is TGTGCCAGCAGCCCCGAGGGGGGGAAAGTAAAGCCCCAGCATTTT. It translates to CASSPEGGKVKPQHF. V and J are TRBV7-9 and TRBJ1-5, with a weak D call TRBD1 (6 bases). Germline loops: CDR1 SEHNR, CDR2 FQNEAQ (reference sequence). The CDR3 totals 15 residues. The V end was cut by 5 bases, the J end by 8 bases, with 19 bases between.

V usage is TRBV5-1 and J usage is TRBJ2-7; maybe TRBD2 (6 bases). The V gene's germline CDR1 is SGHRS and CDR2 YFSETQ. V shed 2 bases and J shed 0 bases, with 15 bases lying between them. This CDR3 is built from 16 residues. CDR3: CASSFSSVSGSYEQYF. The CDR3 region has the DNA TGCGCCAGCAGCTTTTCTTCGGTTAGCGGCTCCTACGAGCAGTACTTC.

This rearrangement joins TRBV11-2 to TRBJ2-5, with 7 bases fitting TRBD1. The trim removed 3 bases at V and 2 bases at J, leaving 6 bases unmatched. The CDR3 runs to 15 residues. The germline V gene encodes CDR1 SGHAT and CDR2 FQNNGV. The CDR3 DNA follows: TGTGCCAGCAGCTTGAACAGGGGCCTTCAAGAGACCCAGTACTTC. Its protein product is CASSLNRGLQETQYF. The variable domain in full, completed from reference TRBV11-2 and TRBJ2-5, reads EAGVAQSPRYKIIEKRQSVAFWCNPISGHATLYWYQQILGQGPKLLIQFQNNGVVDDSQLPKDRFSAERLKGVDSTLKIQPAKLEDSAVYLCASSLNRGLQETQYFGPGTRLLVL.

The chain has TRBV7-9 and TRBJ2-5; D is unclear. Looked up from germline, CDR1 is SEHNR and CDR2 is FQNEAQ (reference sequence). The germline V and J ends were trimmed by 6 bases and 5 bases, with 13 bases remaining between them. The CDR3 length is 13 residues. This chain's CDR3 is CASSPGSLETQYF. In DNA, the CDR3 is TGTGCCAGCAGTCCGGGTTCCCTGGAGACCCAGTACTTC. Full variable domain (outside the CDR3, taken from reference TRBV7-9 and TRBJ2-5): DTGVSQNPRHKITKRGQNVTFRCDPISEHNRLYWYRQTLGQGPEFLTYFQNEAQLEKSRLLSDRFSAERPKGSFSTLEIQRTEQGDSAMYLCASSPGSLETQYFGPGTRLLVL.

V is TRBV28 and J is TRBJ2-7, with a weak D call TRBD2 (5 bases). Trimming took off 5 bases at V and 2 bases at J, with 7 bases between the two ends. CDR3 length: 12 residues. Germline-derived CDR1 and CDR2 are MDHEN and SYDVKM. CDR3 region: CASSTGTYEQYF. In DNA, the CDR3 is TGTGCCAGCAGTACGGGGACCTACGAGCAGTACTTC.

In its sample, this clonotype was seen a few times. The V gene is TRBV6-2 or TRBV6-3, the J gene TRBJ2-2; a weak D match, TRBD1 (5 bases). The germline V gene encodes CDR1 MNHEY and CDR2 SVGEGT. This CDR3 spans 15 amino acids. V dropped 2 bases and J dropped 7 bases, with 14 bases sitting between them. CDR3 sequence reads: CASSYLAGKIGELFF. In DNA, the CDR3 is TGTGCCAGCAGTTACCTGGCAGGGAAAATCGGGGAGCTGTTTTTT.

This clonotype was seen a handful of times. The chain combines TRBV5-1 with TRBJ2-3; TRBD2 matches at 12 bases. Per the germline V gene, CDR1 is SGHRS and CDR2 is YFSETQ. CDR3 size: 17 residues. V gave up 6 bases and J gave up 0 bases; unmatched junction bases: 8. The CDR3 nucleotides are TGCGCCAGCAAACTAGCGGGGGGCCTCCCAAGCACAGATACGCAGTATTTT. Residues: CASKLAGGLPSTDTQYF.

This clonotype was seen only a few times. The genes are TRBV5-5 and TRBJ1-1; D gene unclear. Trimming left V 4 bases short and J 0 bases short, with 10 bases between. This CDR3 region has 14 residues. Germline-derived CDR1 and CDR2 are SGHKS and YYEKEE (reference sequence). The CDR3 here is CASSRTDMNTEAFF. The CDR3, as DNA: TGTGCCAGCAGCCGTACAGATATGAACACTGAAGCTTTCTTT.

The table lists this clonotype with a few counts. V and J are TRBV12-3 or TRBV12-4 and TRBJ2-7; D ambiguous. Trimming took 5 bases from V and 3 from J, leaving 11 bases between them. The CDR3 length is 13 residues. CDR3 sequence: CASSPQLSYEQYF. Written as DNA, the CDR3 is TGTGCCAGCAGTCCCCAGCTTAGCTACGAGCAGTACTTC.

The J gene is TRBJ2-7, the V gene TRBV28; possible D gene TRBD2, 6 bases. V was clipped by 2 bases and J by 6 bases, with 23 bases between them. The germline V gene has CDR1 MDHEN and CDR2 SYDVKM. This CDR3 is built from 17 residues. CDR3 in DNA: TGTGCCAGCAGTTTAGGTGGGGCGGGGAAGGGAGTCGGCGAGCAGTACTTC. Translation: CASSLGGAGKGVGEQYF.

This clonotype turned up a few times. The chain links TRBV6-2 or TRBV6-3 to TRBJ2-1, with TRBD2 matching 11 bases. V lost 4 bases to trimming and J lost 6 bases; unmatched junction nucleotides: 5. Germline V gives CDR1 MNHEY, CDR2 SVGEGT. The CDR3 is 15 residues long. CDR3 loop: CASSLAGGPINEQFF. The CDR3 coding sequence is TGTGCCAGCAGTTTAGCGGGGGGGCCGATCAATGAGCAGTTCTTC.

This clonotype was seen once. The gene calls are TRBV5-5 and TRBJ2-7; TRBD2 might be the D (5 bases). The CDR3 runs to 14 residues. The V end was cut by 7 bases, the J end by 2 bases, with 16 bases between. In germline, CDR1 is SGHKS, CDR2 YYEKEE (reference sequence). Written as DNA, the CDR3 is TGTGCCAGCGGCCCCATCACCGGGACCTACGAGCAGTACTTC. Amino acid sequence: CASGPITGTYEQYF.

This clonotype was seen more than once but under ten times. The chain couples TRBV7-2 to TRBJ2-5; a possible D gene is TRBD2 (5 bases). Germline assignment: CDR1 SGHTA and CDR2 FQGNSA. V dropped 1 base and J dropped 1 base, with 10 bases sitting between them. The CDR3 is 15 residues long. The CDR3 DNA reads TGTGCCAGCAGCTTAGAACGGCGGGTCCAAGAGACCCAGTACTTC. Protein product: CASSLERRVQETQYF.

V is TRBV10-3 and J is TRBJ1-2; the match to TRBD1 covers 8 bases. Germline loops: CDR1 ENHRY, CDR2 SYGVKD. The CDR3 is 15 amino acids. V shed 6 bases and J 6 bases; nucleotides not matched to a gene: 12. CDR3 residues: CAIRQLLPTGDGYTF. The CDR3 region has the DNA TGTGCCATCAGACAACTTTTACCGACAGGGGATGGCTACACCTTC.

This clonotype was observed a few times. V gene TRBV4-1 combines with J gene TRBJ2-1; tentatively, D is TRBD2 (6 bases). Trimming shortened V by 0 bases and J by 0 bases, and 9 bases separated the two germline ends. Germline V gene lookup returns CDR1 MGHRA and CDR2 YSYEKL. The CDR3 covers 16 residues. The CDR3 loop is CASSQEAGLSYNEQFF. The CDR3, as DNA: TGCGCCAGCAGCCAAGAGGCGGGGCTCTCCTACAATGAGCAGTTCTTC.

A few counts support this clonotype. The chain employs TRBV20-1 and TRBJ2-7, with 10 bases aligning to TRBD1. Germline V lookup: CDR1 DFQATT, CDR2 SNEGSKA (reference sequence). With V trimmed by 5 bases and J by 7 bases, 11 bases remained unmatched. CDR3 length equals 14 residues. CDR3 nucleotide sequence: TGCAGTGCTTCCCGGGACAGGGGCTTTATGGAGCAGTACTTC. The encoded protein is CSASRDRGFMEQYF.

In this sample, this clonotype turned up a few times. The V gene is TRBV4-3, the J gene TRBJ1-6, with D hard to call. The CDR3 is 15 residues long. Trimming removed 0 bases from V and 9 bases from J, with 12 bases in between. Per the germline V gene, CDR1 is LGHNA and CDR2 is YSLEER. CDR3 sequence reads: CASSQEGHWGSPLHF. The CDR3 region has the DNA TGCGCCAGCAGCCAAGAAGGTCATTGGGGTTCACCCCTCCACTTT.

The CDR3, as DNA: TGCGCCAGCAGCTTGGACAGGGGGAAGGGTCAGCCCCAGCATTTT. Translating it yields CASSLDRGKGQPQHF. The chain couples TRBV5-1 to TRBJ1-5, with TRBD1 matching over 8 bases. The ends lost 0 bases at V and 6 bases at J; junction bases unmatched: 5. Germline CDR1 and CDR2: SGHRS and YFSETQ. The CDR3 runs 15 residues. Combining the CDR3 with reference TRBV5-1 and TRBJ1-5 gives the whole variable domain KAGVTQTPRYLIKTRGQQVTLSCSPISGHRSVSWYQQTPGQGLQFLFEYFSETQRNKGNFPGRFSGRQFSNSRSEMNVSTLELGDSALYLCASSLDRGKGQPQHFGDGTRLSIL.

This clonotype was found once. The J gene is TRBJ1-4, the V gene TRBV13; D is ambiguous. With 0 bases removed from V and 11 bases from J, the gap between germline ends came to 16 bases. Germline V lookup: CDR1 PRHDT, CDR2 FYEKMQ (reference sequence). The CDR3 contains 15 residues. The CDR3 here is CASSLGPLDGEKLFF. Here the CDR3 DNA reads TGTGCCAGCAGCTTAGGCCCCCTCGATGGGGAGAAACTGTTTTTT.

The chain employs TRBV5-5 and TRBJ2-1; possibly TRBD1 or TRBD2 for D (5 bases each). The CDR3 extends over 17 amino acids. The germline gives CDR1 SGHKS, CDR2 YYEKEE (reference sequence). The V and J ends lost 5 bases and 1 base respectively, with 19 bases between them. The DNA of the CDR3 is TGTGCCAGCAGTTCTTGGGGCGGGCAGGGATCCTACAATGAGCAGTTCTTC. Amino acids: CASSSWGGQGSYNEQFF.

The chain is built from TRBV5-1 and TRBJ2-1; perhaps D is TRBD1 or TRBD2 (5 bases each). The CDR3 length is 16 residues. Germline V gives CDR1 SGHRS, CDR2 YFSETQ. V was pared by 1 base and J by 6 bases, with 17 bases between. The DNA for the CDR3 is TGCGCCAGCAGCTTGTCCGGGACCAGGACCGTCAATGAGCAGTTCTTC. Protein sequence: CASSLSGTRTVNEQFF. Full variable domain (remainder filled in from reference TRBV5-1 and TRBJ2-1): KAGVTQTPRYLIKTRGQQVTLSCSPISGHRSVSWYQQTPGQGLQFLFEYFSETQRNKGNFPGRFSGRQFSNSRSEMNVSTLELGDSALYLCASSLSGTRTVNEQFFGPGTRLTVL.

The V gene is TRBV29-1, the J gene TRBJ2-6; tentatively, D is TRBD2 (6 bases). The V gene's germline CDR1 is SQVTM and CDR2 ANQGSEA. The CDR3 has 19 residues. Trimming took off 4 bases at V and 1 base at J, with 23 bases between the two ends. Written as DNA, the CDR3 is TGCAGCGTTGGCAATAATCCGGGAGAAAAGTGGTCTGGGGCCAACGTCCTGACTTTC. Residues: CSVGNNPGEKWSGANVLTF.

This clonotype was detected a few times. The chain links TRBV5-5 to TRBJ2-5, with 9 bases that match TRBD1. Trimming cost V 4 bases and J 5 bases; bases outside gene matches: 9. Germline V gene lookup returns CDR1 SGHKS and CDR2 YYEKEE (reference sequence). The CDR3 covers 15 residues. The CDR3 DNA is TGTGCCAGCAGCGGCACCGGGACAGGGCGGGAGACCCAGTACTTC. Translation gives CASSGTGTGRETQYF. Full variable domain (outside the CDR3, taken from reference TRBV5-5 and TRBJ2-5): DAGVTQSPTHLIKTRGQQVTLRCSPISGHKSVSWYQQVLGQGPQFIFQYYEKEERGRGNFPDRFSARQFPNYSSELNVNALLLGDSALYLCASSGTGTGRETQYFGPGTRLLVL.